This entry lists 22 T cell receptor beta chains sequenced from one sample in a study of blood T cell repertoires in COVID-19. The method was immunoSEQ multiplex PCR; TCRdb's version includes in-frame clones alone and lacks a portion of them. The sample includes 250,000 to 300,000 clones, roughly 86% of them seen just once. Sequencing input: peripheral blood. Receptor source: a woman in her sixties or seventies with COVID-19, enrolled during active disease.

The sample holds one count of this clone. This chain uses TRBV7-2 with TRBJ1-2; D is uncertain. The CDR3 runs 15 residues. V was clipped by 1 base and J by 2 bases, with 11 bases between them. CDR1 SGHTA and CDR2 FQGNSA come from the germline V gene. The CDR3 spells CASSLDGVNNYGYTF. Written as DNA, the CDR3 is TGTGCCAGCAGCTTAGACGGGGTGAACAACTATGGCTACACCTTC. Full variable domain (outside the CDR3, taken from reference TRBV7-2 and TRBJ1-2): GAGVSQSPSNKVTEKGKDVELRCDPISGHTALYWYRQSLGQGLEFLIYFQGNSAPDKSGLPSDRFSAERTGGSVSTLTIQRTQQEDSAVYLCASSLDGVNNYGYTFGSGTRLTVV.

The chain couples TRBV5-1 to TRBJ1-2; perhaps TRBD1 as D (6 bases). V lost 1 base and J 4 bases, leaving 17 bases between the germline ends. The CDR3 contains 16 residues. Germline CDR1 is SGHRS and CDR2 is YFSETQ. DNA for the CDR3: TGCGCCAGCAGCTTGACCGTAGGACAGTTCGGCTATGGCTACACCTTC. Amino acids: CASSLTVGQFGYGYTF.

The CDR3 nucleotides are TGTGCCAGCAGACCTACAGGGAACACTGAAGCTTTCTTT. Protein: CASRPTGNTEAFF. The rearrangement links TRBV12-3 or TRBV12-4 to TRBJ1-1; D may be TRBD1 (5 bases). The CDR3 has 13 residues. V was clipped by 6 bases and J by 1 base, with 9 bases between them.

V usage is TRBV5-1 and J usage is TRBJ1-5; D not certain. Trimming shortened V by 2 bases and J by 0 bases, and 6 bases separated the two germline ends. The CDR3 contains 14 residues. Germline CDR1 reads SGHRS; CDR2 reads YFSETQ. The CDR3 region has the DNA TGCGCCAGCAGCTTCGGCGGTAGCAATCAGCCCCAGCATTTT. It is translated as CASSFGGSNQPQHF. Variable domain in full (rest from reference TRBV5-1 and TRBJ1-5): KAGVTQTPRYLIKTRGQQVTLSCSPISGHRSVSWYQQTPGQGLQFLFEYFSETQRNKGNFPGRFSGRQFSNSRSEMNVSTLELGDSALYLCASSFGGSNQPQHFGDGTRLSIL.

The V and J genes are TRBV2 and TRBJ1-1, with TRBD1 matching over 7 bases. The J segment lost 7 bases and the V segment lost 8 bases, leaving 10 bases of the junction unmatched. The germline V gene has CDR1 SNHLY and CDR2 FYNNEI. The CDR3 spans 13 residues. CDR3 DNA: TGTGCCAGCGCCTACCTAAGGGACAGTGAAGCTTTCTTT. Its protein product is CASAYLRDSEAFF.

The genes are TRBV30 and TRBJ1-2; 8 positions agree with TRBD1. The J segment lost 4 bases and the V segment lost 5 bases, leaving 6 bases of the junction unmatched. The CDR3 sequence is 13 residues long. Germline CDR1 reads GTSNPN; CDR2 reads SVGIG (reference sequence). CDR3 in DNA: TGTGCCTGGGGAAGGGACAGGCCCTATGGCTACACCTTC. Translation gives CAWGRDRPYGYTF.

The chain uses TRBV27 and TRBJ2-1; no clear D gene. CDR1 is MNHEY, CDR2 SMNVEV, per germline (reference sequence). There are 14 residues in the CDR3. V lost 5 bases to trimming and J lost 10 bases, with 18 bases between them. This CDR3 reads CASSSLGGGGEQFF. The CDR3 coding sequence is TGTGCCAGCAGTAGTCTTGGCGGTGGTGGCGAGCAGTTCTTC.

In nucleotides, the CDR3 is TGTGCCAGCAGTTACTCGATGCAGGTCGGTGGCGTGGCTTTCTTT. Amino acids: CASSYSMQVGGVAFF. V is TRBV6-6 and J is TRBJ1-1; D is unresolved. The CDR3 has 15 residues. Germline loops: CDR1 MNHNY, CDR2 SVGAGI (reference sequence). V lost 0 bases and J lost 11, with 19 bases in between.

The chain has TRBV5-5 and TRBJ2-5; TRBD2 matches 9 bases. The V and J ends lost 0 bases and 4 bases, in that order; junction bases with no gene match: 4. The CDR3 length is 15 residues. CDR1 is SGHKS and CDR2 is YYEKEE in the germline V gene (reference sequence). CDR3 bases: TGTGCCAGCAGCTTGGGGGGTAGCGGGAGAGAGACCCAGTACTTC. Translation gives CASSLGGSGRETQYF.

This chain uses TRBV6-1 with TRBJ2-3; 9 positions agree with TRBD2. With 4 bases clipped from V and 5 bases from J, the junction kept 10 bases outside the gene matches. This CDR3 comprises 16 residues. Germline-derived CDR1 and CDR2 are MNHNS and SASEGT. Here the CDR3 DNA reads TGTGCCAGCAGTGGATTGGCGGGAGGGCCTGAAGATACGCAGTATTTT. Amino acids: CASSGLAGGPEDTQYF.

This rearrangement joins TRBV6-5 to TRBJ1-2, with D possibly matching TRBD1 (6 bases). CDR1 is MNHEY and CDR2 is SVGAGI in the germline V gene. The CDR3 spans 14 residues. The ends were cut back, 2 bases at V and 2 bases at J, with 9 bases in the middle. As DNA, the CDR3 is TGTGCCAGCAGTTACGGGGGCAGAAACTATGGCTACACCTTC. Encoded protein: CASSYGGRNYGYTF.

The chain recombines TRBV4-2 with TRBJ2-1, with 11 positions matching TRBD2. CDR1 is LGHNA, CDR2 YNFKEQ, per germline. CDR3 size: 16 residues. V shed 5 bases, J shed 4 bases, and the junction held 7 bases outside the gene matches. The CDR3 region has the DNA TGTGCCAGCAGCGCCAACCGACTAGCGGGATACAATGAGCAGTTCTTC. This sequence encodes CASSANRLAGYNEQFF.

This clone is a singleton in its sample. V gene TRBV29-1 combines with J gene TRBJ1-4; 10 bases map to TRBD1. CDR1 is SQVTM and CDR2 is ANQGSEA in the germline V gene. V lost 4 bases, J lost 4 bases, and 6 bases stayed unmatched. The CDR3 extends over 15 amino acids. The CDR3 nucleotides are TGCAGCGTTGCCAGGACAGGGGGGAGTAATGAAAAACTGTTTTTT. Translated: CSVARTGGSNEKLFF.

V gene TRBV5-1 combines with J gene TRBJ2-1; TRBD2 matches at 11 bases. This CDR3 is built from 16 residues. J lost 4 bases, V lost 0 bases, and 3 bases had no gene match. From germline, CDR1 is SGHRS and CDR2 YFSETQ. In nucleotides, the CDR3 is TGCGCCAGCAGCTTGGGGGGGACTAGCGGATACAATGAGCAGTTCTTC. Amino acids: CASSLGGTSGYNEQFF.

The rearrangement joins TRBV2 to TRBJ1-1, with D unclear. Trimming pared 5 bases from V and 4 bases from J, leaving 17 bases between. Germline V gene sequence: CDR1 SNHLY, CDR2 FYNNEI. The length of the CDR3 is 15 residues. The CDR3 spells CASSPSRPPGTEAFF. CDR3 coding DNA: TGTGCCAGCAGTCCTTCTCGGCCCCCGGGCACTGAAGCTTTCTTT.

The CDR3 is CASKLAGGPSYEQYF. The CDR3 DNA follows: TGTGCCAGCAAACTAGCGGGAGGCCCCTCCTACGAGCAGTACTTC. The V and J genes are TRBV7-2 and TRBJ2-7, with 12 bases aligning to TRBD2. The length of the CDR3 is 15 residues. The germline V gene has CDR1 SGHTA and CDR2 FQGNSA. Trimming cost V 7 bases and J 0 bases; bases outside gene matches: 4.

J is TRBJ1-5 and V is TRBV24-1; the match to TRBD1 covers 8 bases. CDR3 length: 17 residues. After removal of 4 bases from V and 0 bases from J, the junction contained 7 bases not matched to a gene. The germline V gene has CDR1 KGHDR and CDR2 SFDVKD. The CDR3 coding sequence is TGTGCCACCAGTGACCACCAGGGGGCAGTTAGCAATCAGCCCCAGCATTTT. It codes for CATSDHQGAVSNQPQHF.

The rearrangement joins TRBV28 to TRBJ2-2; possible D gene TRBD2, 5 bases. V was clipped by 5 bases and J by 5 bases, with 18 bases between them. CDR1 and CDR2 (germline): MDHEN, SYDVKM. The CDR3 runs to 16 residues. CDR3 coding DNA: TGTGCCAGCAGTCCGCACTCGAGGGTTCTTACCGGGGAGCTGTTTTTT. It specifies CASSPHSRVLTGELFF.

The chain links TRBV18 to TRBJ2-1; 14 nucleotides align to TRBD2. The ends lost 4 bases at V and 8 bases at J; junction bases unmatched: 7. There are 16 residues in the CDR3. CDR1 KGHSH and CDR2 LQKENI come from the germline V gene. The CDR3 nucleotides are TGTGCCAGCTCACGGTCCGGGACTAGCGGGAGCTATGAGCAGTTCTTC. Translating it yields CASSRSGTSGSYEQFF.

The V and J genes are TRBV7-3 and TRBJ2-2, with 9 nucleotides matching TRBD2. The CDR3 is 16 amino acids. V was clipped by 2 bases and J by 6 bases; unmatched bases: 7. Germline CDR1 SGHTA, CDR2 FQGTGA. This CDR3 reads CASSLFPSGKAGELFF. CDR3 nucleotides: TGTGCCAGCAGCTTATTTCCTAGCGGGAAGGCCGGGGAGCTGTTTTTT.

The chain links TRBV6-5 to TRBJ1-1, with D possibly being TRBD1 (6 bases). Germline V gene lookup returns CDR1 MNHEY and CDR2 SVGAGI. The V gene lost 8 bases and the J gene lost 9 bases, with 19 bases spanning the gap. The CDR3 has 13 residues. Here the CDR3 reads CASSRDTDTQAFF. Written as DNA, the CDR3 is TGTGCCAGCTCTCGGGACACCGATACTCAAGCTTTCTTT.

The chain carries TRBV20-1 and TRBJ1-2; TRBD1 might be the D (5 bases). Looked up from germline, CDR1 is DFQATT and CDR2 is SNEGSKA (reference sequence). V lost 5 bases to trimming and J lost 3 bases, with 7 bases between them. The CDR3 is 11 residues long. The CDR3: CSARQHYGYTF. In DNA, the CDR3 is TGCAGTGCTCGACAGCACTATGGCTACACCTTC.